The following is a TCR beta chain sequence with its context. The repertoire was sequenced with immunoSEQ multiplex PCR; TCRdb's copy has only in-frame clones and lacks some. The sample has about 140,000 clones, about 90% seen once; the top ten hold less than 8.5%. The length of the CDR3 is 17 residues. V lost 1 base to trimming and J lost 2 bases; unmatched junction nucleotides: 9. Looked up from germline, CDR1 is LGHDT and CDR2 is YNNKEL (reference sequence). This sample stems from a study of control samples from healthy donors and cancer patients. The sequenced material came from blood. This TCR was sampled from a man aged 18 to 29 in good health. This sequence joins TRBV3-1 (or the pseudogene TRBV3-2) and TRBJ2-3; 7 bases agree with TRBD2. The CDR3 protein is CASSQGRGGGLTDTQYF. For the CDR3, the DNA is TGTGCCAGCAGCCAAGGACGGGGCGGGGGACTCACAGATACGCAGTATTTT.